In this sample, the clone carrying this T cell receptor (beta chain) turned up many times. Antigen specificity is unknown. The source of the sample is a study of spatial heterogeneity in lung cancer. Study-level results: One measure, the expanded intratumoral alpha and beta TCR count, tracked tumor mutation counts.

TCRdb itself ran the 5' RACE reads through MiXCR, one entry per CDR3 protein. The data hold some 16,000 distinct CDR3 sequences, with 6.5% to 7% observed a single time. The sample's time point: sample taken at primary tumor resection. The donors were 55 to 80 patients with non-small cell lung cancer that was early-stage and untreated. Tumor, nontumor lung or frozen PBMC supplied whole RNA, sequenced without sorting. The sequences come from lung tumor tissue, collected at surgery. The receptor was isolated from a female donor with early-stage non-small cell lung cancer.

The CDR3 sequence is CAWSVPPGVPDTQYF. CDR3 DNA sequence: TGTGCCTGGAGTGTACCCCCGGGAGTCCCAGATACGCAGTATTTT. The rearrangement joins TRBV30 to TRBJ2-3; TRBD2 is a possible D gene (6 bases). CDR1 is GTSNPN and CDR2 is SVGIG in the germline V gene (reference sequence). The CDR3 totals 15 residues. V lost 0 bases, J lost 4 bases, and 14 bases lay in between. The full variable domain, its missing parts supplied by reference TRBV30 and TRBJ2-3, is SQTIHQWPATLVQPVGSPLSLECTVEGTSNPNLYWYRQAAGRGLQLLFYSVGIGQISSEVPQNLSASRPQDRQFILSSKKLLLSDSGFYLCAWSVPPGVPDTQYFGPGTRLTVL.